The rows below give T cell receptor beta chains drawn from one sample of a study of cytomegalovirus exposure and HLA in healthy donors. Clones were read by immunoSEQ multiplex PCR, and TCRdb kept only the in-frame ones, dropping some. Altogether about 200,000 clones are present, roughly 80% being singletons, with the ten largest covering 1.7%. Sequencing was done on a sample of PBMCs. These receptors originate from a woman aged 18-29 years in good health and CMV-seronegative. The CDR3 runs from the conserved cysteine through the conserved F or W. D genes are given only for firm matches. Part of the rows lack a size; the others show once, few, many or a class for expanded clones.

v_gene	j_gene	abundance	d_gene	CDR3nt	CDR3aa
TRBV11-3	TRBJ2-1	NA	NA	TGTGCCAGCAGCTTCGTTCGGGATGGCAATGAGCAGTTCTTC	CASSFVRDGNEQFF
TRBV5-1	TRBJ2-7	NA	TRBD2	TGCGCCAGCAGCGGCCGGACTAGCGGGAGTAGCGAGCAGTACTTC	CASSGRTSGSSEQYF
TRBV5-5	TRBJ1-4	NA	NA	TGTGCCAGCAGCAAAACAGGGTTTGAAGCTAATGAAAAACTGTTTTTT	CASSKTGFEANEKLFF
TRBV4-2	TRBJ1-4	few	NA	TGTGCCAGCAGCCAAGATCTTACGGGGGAGGGTGAAAAACTGTTTTTT	CASSQDLTGEGEKLFF
TRBV4-3	TRBJ1-1	NA	NA	TGCGCCAGCAGCCACAGCAGGGTTGGGATGAACACTGAAGCTTTCTTT	CASSHSRVGMNTEAFF
TRBV4-3	TRBJ2-3	NA	TRBD2	TGCGCCAGCAGCCAAGTCATCGGCGGGAGATCAGATACGCAGTATTTT	CASSQVIGGRSDTQYF
TRBV11-3	TRBJ2-5	NA	TRBD2	TGTGCCAGCAGGGGGGGGGAGACCCAGTACTTC	CASRGGETQYF
TRBV28	TRBJ1-4	NA	NA	TGTGCCAGCAGTTTAGGGGGCGCCAGTGAAAAACTGTTTTTT	CASSLGGASEKLFF
TRBV19	TRBJ2-6	NA	TRBD1	TGTGCCAGTAGCCCCATACCGGGACAGGTGTCTGGGGCCAACGTCCTGACTTTC	CASSPIPGQVSGANVLTF
TRBV11-2	TRBJ2-7	NA	NA	TGTGCCAGCAGCCTCTCGGACTCCAGCTCCTACGAGCAGTACTTC	CASSLSDSSSYEQYF
TRBV13	TRBJ1-5	once	NA	TGTGCCAGCAGCTTAGGCGGGAGGGCAAGCAATCAGCCCCAGCATTTT	CASSLGGRASNQPQHF
TRBV10-1	TRBJ2-3	NA	TRBD2	TGCGCCAGCAGTGCTAGCGGGAGGGCTACGCAGTATTTT	CASSASGRATQYF
TRBV15	TRBJ1-1	NA	NA	TGTGCCACCAGCGGCGGACTGATGAACACTGAAGCTTTCTTT	CATSGGLMNTEAFF
TRBV28	TRBJ2-6	NA	NA	TGTGCCAGCAGTTTGCCGGGTCGCGCAGGGGCCAACGTCCTGACTTTC	CASSLPGRAGANVLTF
TRBV28	TRBJ2-5	NA	TRBD2	TGTGCCAGCAGTCGACATAGCGGGATTGGGTTTGGAGAGACCCAGTACTTC	CASSRHSGIGFGETQYF
TRBV28	TRBJ2-2	NA	NA	TGTGCCAGCAGTTCCCCAGCAGAGGAGGGTCACACCGGGGAGCTGTTTTTT	CASSSPAEEGHTGELFF
TRBV2	TRBJ2-1	NA	TRBD2	TGTGCCACCCGTGATGGCGGGGGGAGGGAGAGGAGCAATGAGCAGTTCTTC	CATRDGGGRERSNEQFF
TRBV5-5	TRBJ2-1	NA	TRBD2	TGTGCCAGCAGCTTGGCCGGGGGACTAGCGGGAGCTGAGAATGAGCAGTTCTTC	CASSLAGGLAGAENEQFF
TRBV28	TRBJ2-1	NA	NA	TGTGCCAGCAGTTTAACGGGGAATGGTTACAATGAGCAGTTCTTC	CASSLTGNGYNEQFF
TRBV10-3	TRBJ2-7	NA	TRBD2	TGTGCCATCGGAGGAGGGGTAGCGGGATCCTACGAGCAGTACTTC	CAIGGGVAGSYEQYF
TRBV9	TRBJ1-4	NA	NA	TGTGCCAGCAGCTCCGACAGAAAACTGTTTTTT	CASSSDRKLFF
TRBV7-8	TRBJ1-1	NA	NA	TGTGCCAGCAGCTTAATGGACACGGTTTGGGAGAACACTGAAGCTTTCTTT	CASSLMDTVWENTEAFF
TRBV27	TRBJ2-1	NA	TRBD2	TGTGCCAGCAGTCGCGGACTAGCGAATGAGCAGTTCTTC	CASSRGLANEQFF
TRBV28	TRBJ1-5	NA	NA	TGTGCCAGCAGTACCCCCAGCGCCAGGGCGCTCAATCAGCCCCAGCATTTT	CASSTPSARALNQPQHF
TRBV27	TRBJ2-3	once	NA	TGTGCCAGCAGTCCCTCGCCGAGGAAGGAGTTTGCAGATACGCAGTATTTT	CASSPSPRKEFADTQYF
TRBV4-3	TRBJ2-5	NA	TRBD2	TGCGCCAGCAGCCAGTCTAGCGGGGGGACCCAAGAGACCCAGTACTTC	CASSQSSGGTQETQYF
TRBV25-1	TRBJ1-1	NA	TRBD1	TGTGCCAGCAGTGAGACAGGGTGGATGAACACTGAAGCTTTCTTT	CASSETGWMNTEAFF
TRBV10-2	TRBJ1-4	NA	TRBD1	TGCGCCAGCAGTGAACCTACCGTGACAGGGATTGAAAAACTGTTTTTT	CASSEPTVTGIEKLFF
TRBV7-2	TRBJ1-1	NA	TRBD1	TGTGCCAGCAGCGTTCTCGGGACAGGGGGTGAGAGGAACACTGAAGCTTTCTTT	CASSVLGTGGERNTEAFF
TRBV30	TRBJ2-7	NA	TRBD2	TGTGCCTGGAGGGCGGGCGGGAGTTTTGGCGAGCAGTACTTC	CAWRAGGSFGEQYF
TRBV11-3	TRBJ2-5	NA	NA	TGTGCCAGCAGCTCGAGGACAGTCCAAGAGACCCAGTACTTC	CASSSRTVQETQYF
TRBV2	TRBJ1-3	NA	NA	TGTGCCAGCAGTGAATCAGGGACTGGAAACACCATATATTTT	CASSESGTGNTIYF
TRBV9	TRBJ1-1	NA	NA	TGTGCCAGCAGCTCTACCTCTCGAGGGGCTTTCTTT	CASSSTSRGAFF
TRBV18	TRBJ1-2	NA	NA	TGTGCCAGCTCACCCGCAACGGTGAACTATGGCTACACCTTC	CASSPATVNYGYTF
TRBV7-2	TRBJ2-3	NA	NA	TGTGCCAGCAGCCCCCGGGCGGGTTCGATAGATACGCAGTATTTT	CASSPRAGSIDTQYF
TRBV11-2	TRBJ2-3	once	NA	TGTGCCAGCAGTCAGAAAAACACAGATACGCAGTATTTT	CASSQKNTDTQYF
TRBV4-3	TRBJ2-4	few	TRBD2	TGCGCCAGCAGCCCGGGACTAGCGGGGAAAAACATTCAGTACTTC	CASSPGLAGKNIQYF
TRBV5-6	TRBJ1-2	NA	TRBD1	TGTGCCAGCAGCCCCCGGGACAGGGGTGCCTATGGCTACACCTTC	CASSPRDRGAYGYTF
TRBV7-9	TRBJ1-4	NA	TRBD1	TGTGCCAGCAGCCCGACAGGGAATGAAAAACTGTTTTTT	CASSPTGNEKLFF
TRBV5-6	TRBJ2-3	NA	NA	TGTGCCAGCAGCCCCCGCTACCGGGACTCTAGCACAGATACGCAGTATTTT	CASSPRYRDSSTDTQYF
TRBV7-2	TRBJ2-5	NA	TRBD1	TGTGCCAGCAGCTTGACGACAGGGGCCGCGCAAGAGACCCAGTACTTC	CASSLTTGAAQETQYF
TRBV14	TRBJ2-2	NA	NA	TGTGCCAGCAGCCATCGAGCGACCAAAACGAACACCGGGGAGCTGTTTTTT	CASSHRATKTNTGELFF
TRBV6-1	TRBJ1-2	NA	NA	TGTGCCAGCAGTGATACAGGACGGGACTATGGCTACACCTTC	CASSDTGRDYGYTF
TRBV4-3	TRBJ1-1	NA	NA	TGCGCCAGCAGCCTCGGGACTGAGGCTGAAGCTTTCTTT	CASSLGTEAEAFF
TRBV28	TRBJ1-3	NA	NA	TGTGCCAGCAGTTTAACGGGAGCTGGAAACACCATATATTTT	CASSLTGAGNTIYF
TRBV9	TRBJ2-5	NA	TRBD1	TGTGCCAGCAGCCCCTTAGGACAGGGGGCCTTGGAGACCCAGTACTTC	CASSPLGQGALETQYF
TRBV19	TRBJ2-1	NA	TRBD1	TGTGCCAGTAGCGACAGGGGTAGTAACAATGAGCAGTTCTTC	CASSDRGSNNEQFF
TRBV7-2	TRBJ2-1	NA	TRBD2	TGTGCCAGCAGCTTCGGCGGGAGGGAATACAATGAGCAGTTCTTC	CASSFGGREYNEQFF
TRBV6-5	TRBJ1-3	NA	NA	TGTGCCAGCAGTTACTCCCAGGGTGGAAACACCATATATTTT	CASSYSQGGNTIYF
TRBV9	TRBJ2-3	NA	TRBD1	TGTGCCAGCAGCGCCCAGACAGGGGCTAGCACAGATACGCAGTATTTT	CASSAQTGASTDTQYF
TRBV27	TRBJ2-2	NA	NA	TGTGCCAGCAGTTTACACAGGTTGAACACCGGGGAGCTGTTTTTT	CASSLHRLNTGELFF
TRBV18	TRBJ1-1	NA	NA	TGTGCCAGCTCACCAGTCCAACAGCTGAACACTGAAGCTTTCTTT	CASSPVQQLNTEAFF
TRBV9	TRBJ2-5	NA	NA	TGTGCCAGCACCCTAGGTACAGGCCCACAAGAGACCCAGTACTTC	CASTLGTGPQETQYF
TRBV14	TRBJ2-2	NA	NA	TGTGCCAGCAGCCAGTGGGACTGGGAGAACACCGGGGAGCTGTTTTTT	CASSQWDWENTGELFF
TRBV4-3	TRBJ2-2	NA	TRBD1	TGCGCCAGCAGCCAAGATCGGGACAGGGATACCGGGGAGCTGTTTTTT	CASSQDRDRDTGELFF
TRBV5-1	TRBJ2-3	few	NA	TGCGCCAGCAGCTCCCCAAGCACAGATACGCAGTATTTT	CASSSPSTDTQYF